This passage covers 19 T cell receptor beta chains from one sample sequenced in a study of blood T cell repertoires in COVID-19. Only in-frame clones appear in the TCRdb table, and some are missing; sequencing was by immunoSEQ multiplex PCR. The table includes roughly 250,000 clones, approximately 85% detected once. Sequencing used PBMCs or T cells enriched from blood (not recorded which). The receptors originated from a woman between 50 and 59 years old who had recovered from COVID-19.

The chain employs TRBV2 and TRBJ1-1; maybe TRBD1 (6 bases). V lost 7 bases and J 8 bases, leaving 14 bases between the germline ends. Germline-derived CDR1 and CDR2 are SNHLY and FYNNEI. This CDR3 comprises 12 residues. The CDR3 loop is CASTKGGLEAFF. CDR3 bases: TGTGCCAGCACCAAGGGGGGGCTAGAAGCTTTCTTT. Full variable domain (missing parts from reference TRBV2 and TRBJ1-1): EPEVTQTPSHQVTQMGQEVILRCVPISNHLYFYWYRQILGQKVEFLVSFYNNEISEKSEIFDDQFSVERPDGSNFTLKIRSTKLEDSAMYFCASTKGGLEAFFGQGTRLTVV.

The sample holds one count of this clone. This CDR3 is CASSHSLIASEQYF. In nucleotides, the CDR3 is TGTGCCAGCAGCCATTCATTGATAGCTTCCGAGCAGTACTTC. The rearrangement uses TRBV3-1 (or the pseudogene TRBV3-2) and TRBJ2-7; no clear D gene. The CDR3 totals 14 residues. Germline lookup yields CDR1 LGHDT and CDR2 YNNKEL (reference sequence). V was trimmed by 3 bases and J by 6 bases, leaving 15 bases between them.

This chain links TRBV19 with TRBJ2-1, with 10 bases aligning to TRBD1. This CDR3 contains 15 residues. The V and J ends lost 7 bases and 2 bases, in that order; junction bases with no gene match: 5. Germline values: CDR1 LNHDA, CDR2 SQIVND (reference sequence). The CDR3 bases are TGTGCCAGTAAGACCGGGACAGGGGCCTACAATGAGCAGTTCTTC. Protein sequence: CASKTGTGAYNEQFF.

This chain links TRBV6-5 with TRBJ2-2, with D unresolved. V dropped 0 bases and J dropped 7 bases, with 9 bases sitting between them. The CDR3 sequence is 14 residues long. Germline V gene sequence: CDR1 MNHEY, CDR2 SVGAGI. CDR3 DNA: TGTGCCAGCAGTTACTCGGATCAGGACGGGGAGCTGTTTTTT. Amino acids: CASSYSDQDGELFF.

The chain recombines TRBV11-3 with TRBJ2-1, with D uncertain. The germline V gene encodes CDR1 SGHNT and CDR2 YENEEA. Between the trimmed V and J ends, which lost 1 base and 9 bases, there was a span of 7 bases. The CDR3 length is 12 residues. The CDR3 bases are TGTGCCAGCAGCTTAGGTTCCGGTGAGCAGTTCTTC. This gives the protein CASSLGSGEQFF.

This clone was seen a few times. Here the CDR3 DNA reads TGCGCCAGCAGTGAGGGACAGGCGATTAATGAAAAACTGTTTTTT. This gives the protein CASSEGQAINEKLFF. The chain joins TRBV10-2 to TRBJ1-4; 7 bases are shared with TRBD1. The CDR3 contains 15 residues. CDR1 and CDR2 (germline): WSHSY, SAAADI. J gave up 4 bases and V 2 bases, and 4 bases lay outside the gene matches.

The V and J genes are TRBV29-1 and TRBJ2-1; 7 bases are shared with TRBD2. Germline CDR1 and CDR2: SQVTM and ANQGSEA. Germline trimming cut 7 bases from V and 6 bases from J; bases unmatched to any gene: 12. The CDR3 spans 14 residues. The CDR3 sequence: CSATGRLAANEQFF. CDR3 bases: TGCAGCGCCACAGGCCGGCTAGCGGCCAATGAGCAGTTCTTC.

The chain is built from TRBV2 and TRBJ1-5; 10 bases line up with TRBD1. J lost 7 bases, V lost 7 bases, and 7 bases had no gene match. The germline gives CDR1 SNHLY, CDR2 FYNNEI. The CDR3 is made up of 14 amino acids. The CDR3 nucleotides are TGTGCCAGCACCGGGACAGGGGTCTACCAGCCCCAGCATTTT. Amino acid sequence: CASTGTGVYQPQHF.

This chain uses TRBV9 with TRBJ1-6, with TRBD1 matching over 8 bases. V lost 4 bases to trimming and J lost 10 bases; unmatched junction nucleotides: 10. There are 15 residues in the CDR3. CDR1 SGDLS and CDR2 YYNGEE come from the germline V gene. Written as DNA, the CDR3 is TGTGCCAGCAGCTTCCTCGGGACAGGAGAGTCACCCCTCCACTTT. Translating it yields CASSFLGTGESPLHF. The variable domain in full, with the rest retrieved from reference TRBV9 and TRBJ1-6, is DSGVTQTPKHLITATGQRVTLRCSPRSGDLSVYWYQQSLDQGLQFLIQYYNGEERAKGNILERFSAQQFPDLHSELNLSSLELGDSALYFCASSFLGTGESPLHFGNGTRLTVT.

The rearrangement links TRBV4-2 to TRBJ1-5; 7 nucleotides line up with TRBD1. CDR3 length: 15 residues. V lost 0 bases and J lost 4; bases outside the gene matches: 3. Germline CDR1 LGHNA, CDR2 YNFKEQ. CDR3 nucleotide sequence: TGTGCCAGCAGCCAAGAACAGGGGCAGAATCAGCCCCAGCATTTT. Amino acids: CASSQEQGQNQPQHF.

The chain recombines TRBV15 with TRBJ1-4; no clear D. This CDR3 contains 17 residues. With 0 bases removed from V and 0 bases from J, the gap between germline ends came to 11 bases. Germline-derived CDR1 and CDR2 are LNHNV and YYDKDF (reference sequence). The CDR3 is CATSRDLTAATNEKLFF. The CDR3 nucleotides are TGTGCCACCAGCAGAGATCTAACAGCCGCAACTAATGAAAAACTGTTTTTT.

CDR3 nucleotides: TGTGCCAGCAGGGACTACCAAGAGACCCAGTACTTC. It encodes CASRDYQETQYF. This chain uses TRBV28 with TRBJ2-5; the D gene is possibly TRBD2 (5 bases). Trimming removed 6 bases at V and 0 bases at J, with 5 bases between. The CDR3 sequence is 12 residues long. Germline CDR1 reads MDHEN; CDR2 reads SYDVKM. Full variable domain (missing parts from reference TRBV28 and TRBJ2-5): DVKVTQSSRYLVKRTGEKVFLECVQDMDHENMFWYRQDPGLGLRLIYFSYDVKMKEKGDIPEGYSVSREKKERFSLILESASTNQTSMYLCASRDYQETQYFGPGTRLLVL.

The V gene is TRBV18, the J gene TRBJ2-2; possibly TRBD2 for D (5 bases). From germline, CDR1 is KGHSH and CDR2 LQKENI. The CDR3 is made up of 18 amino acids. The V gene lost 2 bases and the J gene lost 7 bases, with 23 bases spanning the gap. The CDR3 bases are TGTGCCAGCTCACCAGGCCGGAATCGGAGGCAAACCTTCGGGGAGCTGTTTTTT. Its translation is CASSPGRNRRQTFGELFF.

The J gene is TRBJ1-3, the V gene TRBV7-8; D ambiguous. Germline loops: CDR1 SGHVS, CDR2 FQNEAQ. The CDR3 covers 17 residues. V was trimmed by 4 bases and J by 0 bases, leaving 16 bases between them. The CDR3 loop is CASSSSPPGSSGNTIYF. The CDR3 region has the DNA TGTGCCAGCAGCTCCTCCCCACCTGGTAGCTCTGGAAACACCATATATTTT.

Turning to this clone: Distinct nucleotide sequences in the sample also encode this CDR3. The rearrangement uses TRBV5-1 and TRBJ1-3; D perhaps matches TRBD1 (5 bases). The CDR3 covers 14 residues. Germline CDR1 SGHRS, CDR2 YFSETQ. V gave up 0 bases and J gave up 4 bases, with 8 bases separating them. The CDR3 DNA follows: TGCGCCAGCAGCTTGGCAGGGTCAGGAAACACCATATATTTT. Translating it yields CASSLAGSGNTIYF.

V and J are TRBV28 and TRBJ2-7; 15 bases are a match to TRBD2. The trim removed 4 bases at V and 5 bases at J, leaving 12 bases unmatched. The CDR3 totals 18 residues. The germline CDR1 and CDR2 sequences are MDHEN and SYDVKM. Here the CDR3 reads CASSSIWTSGRAVNEQYF. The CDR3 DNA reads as TGTGCCAGCAGTTCTATTTGGACTAGCGGGAGGGCTGTCAACGAGCAGTACTTC.

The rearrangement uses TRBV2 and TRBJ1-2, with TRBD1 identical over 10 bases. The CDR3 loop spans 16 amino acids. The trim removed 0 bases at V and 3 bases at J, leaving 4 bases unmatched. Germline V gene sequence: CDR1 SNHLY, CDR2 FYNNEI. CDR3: CASSEARGQGYYGYTF. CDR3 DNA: TGTGCCAGCAGTGAAGCTCGGGGACAGGGGTACTATGGCTACACCTTC.

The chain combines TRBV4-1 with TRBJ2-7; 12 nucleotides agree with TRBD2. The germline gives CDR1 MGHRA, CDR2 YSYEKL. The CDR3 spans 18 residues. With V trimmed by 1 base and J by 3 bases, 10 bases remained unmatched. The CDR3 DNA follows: TGCGCCAGCAGCCAAGTAGAGCTAGCGGGAGGGCGCGGCTACGAGCAGTACTTC. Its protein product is CASSQVELAGGRGYEQYF.

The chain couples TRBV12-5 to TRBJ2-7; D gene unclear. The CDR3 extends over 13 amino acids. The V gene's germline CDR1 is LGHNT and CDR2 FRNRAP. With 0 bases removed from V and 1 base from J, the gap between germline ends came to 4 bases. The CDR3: CASGLVRSYEQYF. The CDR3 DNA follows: TGTGCTAGTGGTTTGGTCAGGTCCTACGAGCAGTACTTC.